The next 15 T cell receptor beta chains were all read from a single sample in a study of shared clonotypes between healthy human individuals. The protocol was immunoSEQ multiplex PCR, while the TCRdb copy is restricted to in-frame clones and leaves out a portion. This table holds roughly 380,000 clones, about 97% found once. Sequenced sample: memory CD8+ T cells sorted from blood. Indicated subset: CD45RO+ cells pooled with CCR7-negative TemRA cells. The receptors stem from a man aged 25-40 years in good health.

V and J are TRBV5-6 and TRBJ1-1; a weak D match, TRBD1 (6 bases). Germline values: CDR1 SGHDT, CDR2 YYEEEE. V lost 2 bases, J lost 7 bases, and 15 bases lay in between. There are 14 residues in the CDR3. The CDR3 spells CASSFHRSRGEAFF. The CDR3 DNA reads as TGTGCCAGCAGCTTTCACCGGAGCAGGGGTGAAGCTTTCTTT.

The V call is TRBV2, the J call TRBJ1-2, with TRBD1 identical over 7 bases. Germline values: CDR1 SNHLY, CDR2 FYNNEI. Trimming took 3 bases from V and 5 from J; bases not matched to a gene: 9. The CDR3 is 15 residues long. Here the CDR3 reads CASSDPTGVGYGYTF. CDR3 DNA sequence: TGTGCCAGCAGTGATCCCACAGGGGTGGGGTATGGCTACACCTTC.

The chain couples TRBV5-1 to TRBJ2-1; 12 bases map to TRBD1. The CDR3 length is 15 residues. V lost 3 bases, J lost 6 bases, and 4 bases stayed unmatched. Germline CDR1 is SGHRS and CDR2 is YFSETQ. Here the CDR3 reads CASSWGQGALNEQFF. CDR3 DNA sequence: TGCGCCAGCAGCTGGGGACAGGGGGCGCTCAATGAGCAGTTCTTC.

The chain's CDR3 is CASSFLGDGKKETQYF. The CDR3 bases are TGCGCCAGCAGCTTCCTAGGGGACGGGAAGAAAGAGACCCAGTACTTC. This chain links TRBV5-1 with TRBJ2-5; D may be TRBD1 or TRBD2 (5 bases each). V dropped 2 bases and J dropped 3 bases, with 17 bases sitting between them. Germline V gives CDR1 SGHRS, CDR2 YFSETQ. The CDR3 is 16 amino acids.

The chain links TRBV6-1 to TRBJ1-3, with D possibly TRBD1 on 5 matching bases. V was cut by 4 bases and J by 7 bases, with 11 bases left in between. The CDR3 loop spans 13 amino acids. Germline-derived CDR1 and CDR2 are MNHNS and SASEGT. The CDR3, as DNA: TGTGCCAGCAGTGTAGGGGTGGGGAACACCATATATTTT. Its translation is CASSVGVGNTIYF.

The chain couples TRBV4-2 to TRBJ2-7; tentatively, D is TRBD2 (5 bases). CDR3 size: 15 residues. Germline values: CDR1 LGHNA, CDR2 YNFKEQ. V lost 4 bases, J lost 6 bases, and 19 bases lay in between. In DNA form, the CDR3 reads TGTGCCAGCAGCCCGAGACCAGAGCGGCACGGCGAGCAGTACTTC. Translation: CASSPRPERHGEQYF.

The chain links TRBV29-1 to TRBJ2-7; D unclear. This CDR3 region has 11 residues. The V end was cut by 6 bases, the J end by 3 bases, with 9 bases between. Germline lookup yields CDR1 SQVTM and CDR2 ANQGSEA. The CDR3 region has the DNA TGCAGCGTCCGGATCTACTACGAGCAGTACTTC. It codes for CSVRIYYEQYF.

The J gene is TRBJ2-1, the V gene TRBV5-1, with 9 bases matching TRBD2. CDR1 is SGHRS, CDR2 YFSETQ, per germline. This CDR3 spans 17 amino acids. V shed 0 bases, J shed 10 bases, and the junction held 14 bases outside the gene matches. The CDR3 region has the DNA TGCGCCAGCAGCTTGGCGAGTAGCGGGAGCGGCTTTAAAGAGCAGTTCTTC. This gives the protein CASSLASSGSGFKEQFF.

The rearrangement joins TRBV5-1 to TRBJ2-2; 8 bases map to TRBD1. The CDR3 spans 15 residues. J lost 5 bases, V lost 3 bases, and 6 bases had no gene match. Germline V gene sequence: CDR1 SGHRS, CDR2 YFSETQ. The CDR3 is CASSSTGDVTGELFF. The CDR3 DNA is TGCGCCAGCAGCTCGACAGGGGATGTTACCGGGGAGCTGTTTTTT.

The chain combines TRBV20-1 with TRBJ1-2; no definite D call. Germline V gives CDR1 DFQATT, CDR2 SNEGSKA (reference sequence). This CDR3 has 11 residues. The V end lost 0 bases, the J end lost 6 bases, and 5 bases lay between the germline ends. The CDR3 spells CSARDRDGYTF. The CDR3 DNA reads as TGCAGTGCTAGAGATAGGGATGGCTACACCTTC.

This chain uses TRBV4-2 with TRBJ1-4; D may be TRBD1 (6 bases). CDR1 is LGHNA, CDR2 YNFKEQ, per germline. V shed 4 bases and J shed 4 bases, with 7 bases lying between them. The CDR3 loop spans 13 amino acids. The CDR3 protein is CASSLGGNEKLFF. The CDR3 coding sequence is TGTGCCAGCAGCCTAGGGGGTAATGAAAAACTGTTTTTT.

The chain couples TRBV5-4 to TRBJ2-6; no clear D gene. The CDR3 contains 16 residues. V was clipped by 5 bases and J by 4 bases, with 16 bases between them. Looked up from germline, CDR1 is SGHNT and CDR2 is YYREEE (reference sequence). Here the CDR3 DNA reads TGTGCCAGCAGAAAGGAACTGGGATCCGGGGCCAACGTCCTGACTTTC. As protein: CASRKELGSGANVLTF.

The chain carries TRBV7-9 and TRBJ2-7; D gene ambiguous. Germline CDR1 and CDR2: SEHNR and FQNEAQ (reference sequence). The CDR3 is made up of 14 amino acids. Trimming took 3 bases from V and 0 from J, leaving 9 bases between them. DNA of the CDR3: TGTGCCAGCAGCTTGCAGGCAAGCTCCTACGAGCAGTACTTC. It is translated as CASSLQASSYEQYF.

This chain connects TRBV6-1 to TRBJ1-2, with D uncertain. V lost 3 bases, J lost 4 bases, and 9 bases lay in between. CDR3 length: 13 amino acids. Looked up from germline, CDR1 is MNHNS and CDR2 is SASEGT. The CDR3 bases are TGTGCCAGCAGTGATGACAACCCCTATGGCTACACCTTC. Translating it yields CASSDDNPYGYTF.

The rearrangement joins TRBV5-5 to TRBJ1-1, with 9 bases fitting TRBD1. V gave up 4 bases and J gave up 5 bases; unmatched junction bases: 6. There are 14 residues in the CDR3. Looked up from germline, CDR1 is SGHKS and CDR2 is YYEKEE (reference sequence). This CDR3 is CASSAGQGETEAFF. CDR3 bases: TGTGCCAGCAGCGCGGGACAGGGTGAGACTGAAGCTTTCTTT.